A single TCR beta chain is shown here with its context. This sample is drawn from a study of CD8+ T cells in alopecia areata. Following RNA extraction, reverse transcription yielded cDNA that acted as the sequencing template. The table came from immunoSEQ multiplex PCR; TCRdb's copy has only in-frame clones and leaves some out. The table shows roughly 280,000 clones, with around 64% occurring only once. Sample treatment: oral pan-JAK inhibitor, 5-10 mg twice daily. Germline assignment: CDR1 GTSNPN and CDR2 SVGIG (reference sequence). This CDR3 comprises 12 residues. V was pared by 1 base and J by 9 bases, with 4 bases of the junction left unmatched.

The sample here was CD4+ T cells sorted from blood, taken at roughly week 52, from a patient treated with tofacitinib. The sequence was collected from a human donor with alopecia areata. The chain links TRBV30 to TRBJ2-7; 9 bases are a match to TRBD1. The CDR3 loop reads CAWSAGQGGQYF. As DNA, the CDR3 is TGTGCCTGGAGTGCGGGACAGGGAGGGCAGTACTTC.